One T cell receptor (beta chain) is described in this entry. Its antigen is currently unknown. The data were obtained in a study of OX40 agonist ivuxolimab in advanced cancers. Across the study: A mean age of around 66 years, range roughly 23 to 79, was recorded, and approximately 79% were male. Of the participants, approximately 40% had some prior anti-PD-1, anti-PD-L1 or anti-CTLA-4 therapy, which was allowed.

V shed 5 bases, J shed 7 bases, and the junction held 10 bases outside the gene matches. Germline V lookup: CDR1 MNHEY, CDR2 SMNVEV (reference sequence). The CDR3 spans 16 residues. Prior autoimmune disease or systemic immunosuppression barred patients. TCRdb's copy holds only in-frame clones and misses some; the assay was immunoSEQ multiplex PCR. There are about 51,000 clones in the sample; roughly 90% occur only once, and about 3.7% lies in the top ten. Study-wide findings and caveats: More expanded clones were seen, on average, in CD8+ T cells than in CD4+.

Material: CD4+ or CD8+ T cells sorted from blood, obtained in a trial of the OX40 agonist ivuxolimab. The chain uses TRBV27 and TRBJ2-2; 10 bases fit TRBD2. This clonotype was sampled from an adult with an advanced solid tumor such as melanoma, head and neck, liver or kidney cancer. The CDR3 bases are TGTGCCAGCAGTCTAAGCGGGGGGGCCCTCCACGGGGAGCTGTTTTTT. It is translated as CASSLSGGALHGELFF.